The T cell receptor (beta chain) described here comes from a study of T-cell memory formation after mild COVID-19. Study results and caveats: Clones which contracted sat mainly in CM and EM if CD4+, and in EMRA if CD8+. The authors did not confirm SARS-CoV-2 specificity of second-wave clones peaking day 37.

Looked up from germline, CDR1 is SGHDT and CDR2 is YYEEEE. V was cut by 6 bases and J by 4 bases, with 11 bases left in between. CDR3 length: 12 residues. Via MiXCR, TCRdb re-called the 5' RACE reads, giving one row per CDR3 protein. The table lists approximately 300,000 distinct CDR3 sequences, more than 15% of them singletons. Comment on this clonotype: The antigen is unknown.

This chain uses TRBV5-6 with TRBJ2-7; D uncertain. The sample comprised PBMCs or a T cell subset sorted from them (not recorded which). This receptor was obtained from a man between 18 and 35 years old who had mild COVID-19 (a few samples of this study predate the infection). Cell type and time point are not known. CDR3 in DNA: TGTGCCAGCAATTGGAACGGATACGAGCAGTACTTC. As protein: CASNWNGYEQYF.